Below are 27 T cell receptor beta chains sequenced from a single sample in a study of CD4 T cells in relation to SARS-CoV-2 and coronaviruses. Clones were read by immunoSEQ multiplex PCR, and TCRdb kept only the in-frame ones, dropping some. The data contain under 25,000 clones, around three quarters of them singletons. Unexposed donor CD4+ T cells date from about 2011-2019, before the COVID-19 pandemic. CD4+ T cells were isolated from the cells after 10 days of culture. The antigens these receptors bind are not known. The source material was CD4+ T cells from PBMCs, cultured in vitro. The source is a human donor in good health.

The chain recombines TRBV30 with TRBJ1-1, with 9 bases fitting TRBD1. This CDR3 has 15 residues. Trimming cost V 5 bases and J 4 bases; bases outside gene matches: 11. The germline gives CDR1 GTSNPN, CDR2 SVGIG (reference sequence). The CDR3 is CAWGLGTGRGTEAFF. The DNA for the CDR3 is TGTGCCTGGGGGTTGGGGACAGGGAGAGGCACTGAAGCTTTCTTT.

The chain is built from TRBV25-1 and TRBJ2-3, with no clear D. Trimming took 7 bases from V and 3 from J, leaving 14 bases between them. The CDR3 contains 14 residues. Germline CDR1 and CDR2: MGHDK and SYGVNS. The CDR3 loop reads CASTPSIGTDTQYF. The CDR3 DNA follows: TGTGCCAGCACGCCAAGTATAGGTACAGATACGCAGTATTTT. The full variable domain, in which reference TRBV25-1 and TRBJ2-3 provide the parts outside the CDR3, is EADIYQTPRYLVIGTGKKITLECSQTMGHDKMYWYQQDPGMELHLIHYSYGVNSTEKGDLSSESTVSRIRTEHFPLTLESARPSHTSQYLCASTPSIGTDTQYFGPGTRLTVL.

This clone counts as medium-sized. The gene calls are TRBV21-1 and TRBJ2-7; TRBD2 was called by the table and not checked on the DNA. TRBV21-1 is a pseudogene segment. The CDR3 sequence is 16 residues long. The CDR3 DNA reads TGTGCCAGCAGCAAAGAATATGGCGGGAGGGCCTACGAGCAGTACTTC. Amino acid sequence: CASSKEYGGRAYEQYF.

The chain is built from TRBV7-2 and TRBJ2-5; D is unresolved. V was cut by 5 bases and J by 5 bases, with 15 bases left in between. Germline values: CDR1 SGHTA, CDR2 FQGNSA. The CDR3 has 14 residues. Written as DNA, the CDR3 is TGTGCCAGCAGCCCGACGACACGGACGGAGACCCAGTACTTC. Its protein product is CASSPTTRTETQYF.

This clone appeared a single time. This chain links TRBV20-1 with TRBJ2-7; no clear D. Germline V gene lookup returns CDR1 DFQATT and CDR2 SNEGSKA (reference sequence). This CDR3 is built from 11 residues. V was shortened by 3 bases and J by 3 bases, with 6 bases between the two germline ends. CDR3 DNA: TGCAGTGCTAGGGCCAACTACGAGCAGTACTTC. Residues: CSARANYEQYF.

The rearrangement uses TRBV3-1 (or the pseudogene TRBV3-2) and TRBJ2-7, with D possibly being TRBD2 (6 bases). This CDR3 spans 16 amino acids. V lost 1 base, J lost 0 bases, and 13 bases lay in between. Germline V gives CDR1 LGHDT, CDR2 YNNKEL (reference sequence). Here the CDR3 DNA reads TGTGCCAGCAGCCAAGGTGGGGTAGCGGACTCCTACGAGCAGTACTTC. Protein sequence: CASSQGGVADSYEQYF.

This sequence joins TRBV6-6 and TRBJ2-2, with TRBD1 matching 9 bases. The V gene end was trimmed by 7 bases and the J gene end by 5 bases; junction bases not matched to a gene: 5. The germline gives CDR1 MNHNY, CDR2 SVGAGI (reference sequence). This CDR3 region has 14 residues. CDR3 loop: CASTRTGVTGELFF. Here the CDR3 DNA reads TGTGCCAGCACGAGGACAGGGGTTACCGGGGAGCTGTTTTTT.

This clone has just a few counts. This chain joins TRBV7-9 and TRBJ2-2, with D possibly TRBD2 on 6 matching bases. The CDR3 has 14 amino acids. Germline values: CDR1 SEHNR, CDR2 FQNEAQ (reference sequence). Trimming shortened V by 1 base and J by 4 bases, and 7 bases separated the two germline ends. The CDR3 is CASSLGTITGELFF. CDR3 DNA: TGTGCCAGCAGCTTAGGGACTATCACCGGGGAGCTGTTTTTT.

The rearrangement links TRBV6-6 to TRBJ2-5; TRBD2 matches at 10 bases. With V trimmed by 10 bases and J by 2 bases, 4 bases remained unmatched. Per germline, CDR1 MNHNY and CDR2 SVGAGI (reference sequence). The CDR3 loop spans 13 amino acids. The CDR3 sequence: CAIWTSGQETQYF. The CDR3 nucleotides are TGTGCCATCTGGACTAGCGGACAAGAGACCCAGTACTTC.

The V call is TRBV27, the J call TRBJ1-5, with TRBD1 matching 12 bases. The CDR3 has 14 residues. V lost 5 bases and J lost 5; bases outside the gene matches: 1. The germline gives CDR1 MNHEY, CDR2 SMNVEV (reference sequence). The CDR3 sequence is CASSRDRGHQPQHF. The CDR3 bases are TGTGCCAGCAGTAGGGACAGGGGGCATCAGCCCCAGCATTTT.

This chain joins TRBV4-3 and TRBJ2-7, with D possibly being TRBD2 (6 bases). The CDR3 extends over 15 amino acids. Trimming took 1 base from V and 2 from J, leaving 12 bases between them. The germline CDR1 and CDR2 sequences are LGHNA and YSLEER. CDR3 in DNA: TGCGCCAGCAGCCAAGCCCCCCCGGGAGCCTACGAGCAGTACTTC. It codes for CASSQAPPGAYEQYF.

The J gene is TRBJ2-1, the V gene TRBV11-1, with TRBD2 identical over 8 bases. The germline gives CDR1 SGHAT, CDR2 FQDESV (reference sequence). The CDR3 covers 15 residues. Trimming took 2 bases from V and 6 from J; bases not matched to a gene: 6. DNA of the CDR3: TGTGCCAGCAGCTTACAACTAGCGGAGACCAATGAGCAGTTCTTC. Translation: CASSLQLAETNEQFF.

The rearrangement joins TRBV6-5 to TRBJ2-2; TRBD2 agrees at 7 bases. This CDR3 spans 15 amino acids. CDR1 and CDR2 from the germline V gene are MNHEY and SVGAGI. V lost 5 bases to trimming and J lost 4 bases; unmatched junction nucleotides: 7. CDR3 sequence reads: CASSRGGIGTGELFF. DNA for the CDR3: TGTGCCAGCAGTCGGGGAGGGATAGGCACCGGGGAGCTGTTTTTT.

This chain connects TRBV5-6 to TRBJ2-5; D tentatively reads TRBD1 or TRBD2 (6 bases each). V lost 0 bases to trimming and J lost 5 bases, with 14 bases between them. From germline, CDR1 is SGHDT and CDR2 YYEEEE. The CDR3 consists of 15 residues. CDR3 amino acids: CASSLEGGGGETQYF. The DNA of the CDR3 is TGTGCCAGCAGCTTGGAGGGGGGTGGAGGTGAGACCCAGTACTTC.

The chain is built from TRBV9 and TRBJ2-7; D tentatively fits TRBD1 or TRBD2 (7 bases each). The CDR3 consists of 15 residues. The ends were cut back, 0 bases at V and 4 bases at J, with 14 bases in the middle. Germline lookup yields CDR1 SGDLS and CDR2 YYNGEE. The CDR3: CASSVGGGGAYEQYF. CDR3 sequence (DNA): TGTGCCAGCAGCGTAGGGGGAGGGGGCGCATACGAGCAGTACTTC.

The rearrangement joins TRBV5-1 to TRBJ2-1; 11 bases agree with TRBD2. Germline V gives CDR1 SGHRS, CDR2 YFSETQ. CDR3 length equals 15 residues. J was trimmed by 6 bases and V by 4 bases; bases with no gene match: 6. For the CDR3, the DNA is TGCGCCAGCAGCCCCACGGGGACTAGCGGCAATGAGCAGTTCTTC. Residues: CASSPTGTSGNEQFF.

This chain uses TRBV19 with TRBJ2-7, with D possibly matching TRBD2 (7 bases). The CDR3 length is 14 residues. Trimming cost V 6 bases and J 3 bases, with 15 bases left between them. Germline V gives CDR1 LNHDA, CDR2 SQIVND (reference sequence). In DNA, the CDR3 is TGTGCCAGTAGGCCCGGAGGGGGGGTCTACGAGCAGTACTTC. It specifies CASRPGGGVYEQYF.

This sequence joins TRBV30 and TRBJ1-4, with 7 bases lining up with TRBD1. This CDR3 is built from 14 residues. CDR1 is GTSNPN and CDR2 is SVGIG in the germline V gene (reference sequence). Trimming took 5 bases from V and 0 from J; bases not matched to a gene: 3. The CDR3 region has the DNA TGTGCCTGGTCGCAGGGGGCAACTAATGAAAAACTGTTTTTT. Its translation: CAWSQGATNEKLFF.

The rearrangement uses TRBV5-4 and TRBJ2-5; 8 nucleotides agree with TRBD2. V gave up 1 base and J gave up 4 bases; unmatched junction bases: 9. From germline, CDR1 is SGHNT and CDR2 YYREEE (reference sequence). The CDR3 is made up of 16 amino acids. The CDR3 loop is CASSLRPGTRGETQYF. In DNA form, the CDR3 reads TGTGCCAGCAGCTTGCGCCCCGGGACTAGGGGAGAGACCCAGTACTTC. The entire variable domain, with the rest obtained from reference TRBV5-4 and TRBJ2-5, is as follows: ETGVTQSPTHLIKTRGQQVTLRCSSQSGHNTVSWYQQALGQGPQFIFQYYREEENGRGNFPPRFSGLQFPNYSSELNVNALELDDSALYLCASSLRPGTRGETQYFGPGTRLLVL.

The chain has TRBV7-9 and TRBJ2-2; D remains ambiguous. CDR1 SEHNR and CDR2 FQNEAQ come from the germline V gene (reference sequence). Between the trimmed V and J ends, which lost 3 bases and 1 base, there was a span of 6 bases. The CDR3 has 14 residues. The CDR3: CASSFSENTGELFF. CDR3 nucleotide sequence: TGTGCCAGCAGCTTCTCGGAGAACACCGGGGAGCTGTTTTTT.

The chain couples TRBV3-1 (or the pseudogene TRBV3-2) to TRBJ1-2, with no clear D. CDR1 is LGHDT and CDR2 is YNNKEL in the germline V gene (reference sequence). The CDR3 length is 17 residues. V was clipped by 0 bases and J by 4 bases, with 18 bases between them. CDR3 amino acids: CASSQDYRQVPGYGYTF. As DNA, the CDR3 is TGTGCCAGCAGCCAAGATTATCGTCAGGTTCCAGGCTATGGCTACACCTTC.

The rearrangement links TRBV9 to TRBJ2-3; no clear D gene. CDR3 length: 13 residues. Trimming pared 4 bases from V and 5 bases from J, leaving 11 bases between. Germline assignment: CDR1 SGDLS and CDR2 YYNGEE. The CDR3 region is CASSPGSLDTQYF. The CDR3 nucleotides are TGTGCCAGCAGCCCCGGTTCATTAGATACGCAGTATTTT.

The CDR3 sequence is CASSRLRLAGGDTQYF. The CDR3 DNA reads TGCGCCAGCAGTCGATTACGACTAGCGGGGGGAGATACGCAGTATTTT. The V and J genes are TRBV23-1 and TRBJ2-3, with TRBD2 matching over 13 bases. TRBV23-1 belongs to the ORF category, with a function that is uncertain. This CDR3 contains 16 residues. J gave up 5 bases and V 4 bases, and 6 bases lay outside the gene matches.

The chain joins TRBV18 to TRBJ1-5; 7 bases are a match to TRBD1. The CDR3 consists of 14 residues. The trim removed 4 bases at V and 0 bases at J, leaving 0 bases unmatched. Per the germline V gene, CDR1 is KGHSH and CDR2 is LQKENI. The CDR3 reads CASSQGASNQPQHF. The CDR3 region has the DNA TGTGCCAGCTCACAGGGGGCTAGCAATCAGCCCCAGCATTTT.

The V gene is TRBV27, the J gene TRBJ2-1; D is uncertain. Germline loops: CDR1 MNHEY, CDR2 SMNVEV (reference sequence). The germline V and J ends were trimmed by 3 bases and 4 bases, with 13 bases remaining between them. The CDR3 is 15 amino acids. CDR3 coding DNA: TGTGCCAGCAGTTTGGTTTCATCACCATACAATGAGCAGTTCTTC. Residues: CASSLVSSPYNEQFF.

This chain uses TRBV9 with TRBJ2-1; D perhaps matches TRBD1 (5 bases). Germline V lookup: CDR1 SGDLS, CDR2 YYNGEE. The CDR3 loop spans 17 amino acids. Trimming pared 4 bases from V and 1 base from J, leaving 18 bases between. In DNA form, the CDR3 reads TGTGCCAGCAGCACCGGGCCGCCTGCAGGGTCCTACAATGAGCAGTTCTTC. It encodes CASSTGPPAGSYNEQFF.

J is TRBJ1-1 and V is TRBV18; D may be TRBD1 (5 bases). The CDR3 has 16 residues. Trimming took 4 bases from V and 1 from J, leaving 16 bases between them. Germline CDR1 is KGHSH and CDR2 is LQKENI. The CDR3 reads CASSRLRGAENTEAFF. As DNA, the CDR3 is TGTGCCAGCTCACGGTTAAGGGGCGCGGAGAACACTGAAGCTTTCTTT.